Included here is one T cell receptor beta chain sequence, with context. This sample was included in a study of blood T cell repertoires in COVID-19. This CDR3 region has 16 residues. V lost 4 bases and J 8 bases, leaving 20 bases between the germline ends. The V gene's germline CDR1 is LNHDA and CDR2 SQIVND (reference sequence). Assay: immunoSEQ multiplex PCR; the TCRdb copy retains only in-frame clones and omits some. This table holds a few hundred thousand clones, more than 70% found once. Clinical history as reported by participants underpinned cohort assignment. The rearrangement joins TRBV19 to TRBJ1-4; D remains unclear. Sequenced: PBMCs or T cells enriched from blood (not recorded which). The TCR sequence derives from a woman aged 60-75 years in a cohort exposed to, infected with or recovered from COVID-19 (not recorded which). In DNA form, the CDR3 reads TGTGCCAGTAGTACTATGTGGCGGTTGGAGTCAGAAAAACTGTTTTTT. Residues: CASSTMWRLESEKLFF.